This T cell receptor (beta chain) was recorded in a study of siplizumab effects on memory and regulatory T cells (dated 2019 in TCRdb). With respect to the entire study: The effect of the anti-CD2 antibody siplizumab on alloreactive T-cell subsets was examined in allogeneic mixed lymphocyte reactions constructed from human PBMCs.

Points on this clone: Its recognized antigen is unknown. No clone much larger than this one lies a single base away; base qualities are absent.

Receptor libraries were prepared by the immunoSEQ multiplex PCR assay. Each sample had 9 x 10^4 or so TCR templates assayed by the deep sequencing platform. Genomic DNA extracted from sorted T cells was the material used for TCRbeta CDR3 sequencing. The authors processed their data as follows. Clonal analysis of TCRbeta CDR3 data was done in the R programming language. Alloreactive CD4+ and CD8+ clones were defined by comparing unstimulated samples with post-reaction CFSE-low samples. Alloreactive CD4+ clones were assigned to regulatory or non-regulatory origin by matching sequences to sorted unstimulated Treg and non-Treg repertoires. TCRdb's version of the immuneACCESS table is confined to in-frame rearrangements and falls short of the full clone set. An unresolved V gene accounts for under half of the shortfall where checked; the remainder is of unknown origin. From that table come the V and J calls and clone size; the DNA was used to work out D and trimming. The sample data list about 110,000 clones, and more than 85% of these were observed just once. The ten largest clones add up to around 0.3% of the sample.

Study-wide conclusions, independent of this receptor: Whether proliferating Tregs from siplizumab cultures were suppressive was not functionally confirmed. In reactions with siplizumab, an average of about 69% of mappable alloreactive CD4+ clones were Treg-derived, compared with about 27% in control reactions. Unstimulated naive T cells appeared more diverse than memory T cells, and naive cells seemed to contribute substantially to the alloresponse. Because sequences below about 10^-5 frequency were poorly captured, only a minor fraction of alloreactive clones could be mapped to unstimulated subsets. The cumulative frequency of alloreactive sequences traceable to unstimulated CD4+ memory T cells was significantly reduced by siplizumab. About 75-96% of proliferating CD4+ or CD8+ clones could not be given a naive or memory phenotype.

Looking up the germline V gene yields CDR1 SGDLS and CDR2 YYNGEE. The V end loses 4 bases and the J end loses 7 bases, and a stretch of 14 bases separates them. From cysteine to phenylalanine, the CDR3 is 14 amino acids long. The entry retains the CDR3 DNA only, 42 bases that are in frame from base 1. Sorted unstimulated T cells and proliferating T cells recovered from mixed lymphocyte reactions underwent TCRbeta CDR3 sequencing. Fresh whole blood from around 10 HLA-typed healthy donors was used as the source from which PBMCs were isolated. Rearrangement joined TRBV9 to TRBJ2-2; the D gene cannot be named for sure. The sequence was collected from a human donor in good health. Sequenced material: CD4+ T cells sorted from blood. In nucleotides, the sequence is TGTGCCAGCAGCCCTCGAGGTGGACGCGGGGAGCTGTTTTTT. It is translated as CASSPRGGRGELFF. The reference TRBV9 and TRBJ2-2 proteins fill in what lies around the CDR3, so the full variable domain reads DSGVTQTPKHLITATGQRVTLRCSPRSGDLSVYWYQQSLDQGLQFLIQYYNGEERAKGNILERFSAQQFPDLHSELNLSSLELGDSALYFCASSPRGGRGELFFGEGSRLTVL.